The 13 T cell receptor beta chains given below trace back to one sample, sequenced in a study of regulatory T cells in long-lasting Graves disease. Time point here: newly diagnosed GD, antithyroid drugs for less than 3 months. PBMCs were the source of the RNA used for TCR sequencing. Both iRepertoire HTBI primers and Arm-PCR of CDR3 regions were used to build the TCR beta libraries. MiXCR, run by TCRdb on the multiplex PCR reads, gives a single entry per CDR3 protein. In the table there are some 460,000 distinct CDR3 sequences, about a sixth of which are singletons. The data were also submitted as part of a second study, on T cells in Graves' hyperthyroidism and ophthalmopathy.

Specimen: peripheral blood mononuclear cells (PBMCs), collected at new diagnosis, from a patient treated with antithyroid drugs. These receptors all stem from a man aged 35-49 years with Graves disease.

This clonotype has at least ten counts. The chain uses TRBV2 and TRBJ2-7; D tentatively reads TRBD1 or TRBD2 (5 bases each). The CDR3 is 14 residues long. Trimming cost V 6 bases and J 0 bases, with 12 bases left between them. Per the germline V gene, CDR1 is SNHLY and CDR2 is FYNNEI. The CDR3 loop reads CASSGDRSSYEQYF. Written as DNA, the CDR3 is TGTGCCAGCAGCGGGGACCGGAGCTCCTACGAGCAGTACTTC. Based on the CDR3 plus reference TRBV2 and TRBJ2-7, the full variable domain is EPEVTQTPSHQVTQMGQEVILRCVPISNHLYFYWYRQILGQKVEFLVSFYNNEISEKSEIFDDQFSVERPDGSNFTLKIRSTKLEDSAMYFCASSGDRSSYEQYFGPGTRLTVT.

This clonotype has a count of ten or more. The chain recombines TRBV2 with TRBJ2-1, with TRBD2 identical over 10 bases. With 5 bases clipped from V and 6 bases from J, the junction kept 7 bases outside the gene matches. Per the germline V gene, CDR1 is SNHLY and CDR2 is FYNNEI. This CDR3 region has 15 residues. The CDR3 DNA is TGTGCCAGCAGTCCCCAGCTAGCGGGAGTCAATGAGCAGTTCTTC. Translated, it gives CASSPQLAGVNEQFF.

This chain links TRBV10-3 with TRBJ2-5; 12 bases line up with TRBD1. With 6 bases clipped from V and 5 bases from J, the junction kept 7 bases outside the gene matches. This CDR3 has 15 amino acids. Per germline, CDR1 ENHRY and CDR2 SYGVKD. CDR3 protein: CAIRAGTGGGETQYF. The CDR3 coding sequence is TGTGCCATCAGGGCAGGGACAGGGGGCGGCGAGACCCAGTACTTC.

V gene TRBV5-1 combines with J gene TRBJ1-1; 8 bases line up with TRBD1. CDR1 SGHRS and CDR2 YFSETQ come from the germline V gene. The CDR3 spans 16 residues. V dropped 4 bases and J dropped 1; count of bases not matched to a gene: 9. The CDR3 DNA is TGCGCCAGCAGCATCAGTCTCGGACAGGGGAACACTGAAGCTTTCTTT. It yields the protein CASSISLGQGNTEAFF.

At least ten counts were recorded for this clonotype. This sequence joins TRBV6-5 and TRBJ2-3, with 12 bases lining up with TRBD2. The junction had 9 bases not matched to a gene; V was cut back by 4 bases and J by 1 base. CDR1 MNHEY and CDR2 SVGAGI come from the germline V gene. The CDR3 sequence is 18 residues long. In DNA, the CDR3 is TGTGCCAGCAGTTCCGAATCTAGCGGGAGGGCAGGCACAGATACGCAGTATTTT. Protein product: CASSSESSGRAGTDTQYF.

This clonotype was observed a single time. CDR3 DNA sequence: TGTGCCACCACGGGCGGCGGGGCTGGGGCCAACGTCCTGACTTTC. Protein sequence: CATTGGGAGANVLTF. V gene TRBV6-1 combines with J gene TRBJ2-6; a weak D match, TRBD2 (6 bases). The CDR3 is made up of 15 amino acids. Germline V gene lookup returns CDR1 MNHNS and CDR2 SASEGT. Trimming shortened V by 10 bases and J by 2 bases, and 15 bases separated the two germline ends.

This clonotype was found many times. This sequence joins TRBV24-1 and TRBJ2-1; 14 nucleotides line up with TRBD2. Germline CDR1 KGHDR, CDR2 SFDVKD. Unmatched junction bases numbered 7, after V lost 3 bases and J lost 7 bases. CDR3 length: 17 residues. The CDR3 bases are TGTGCCACCAGTGATCGACTAGCGGGAGGGCCGGATAATGAGCAGTTCTTC. Its translation is CATSDRLAGGPDNEQFF.

This clonotype was counted many times. This chain joins TRBV20-1 and TRBJ2-7; 11 nucleotides align to TRBD2. This CDR3 spans 12 amino acids. Germline CDR1 DFQATT, CDR2 SNEGSKA (reference sequence). The junction had 2 bases not matched to a gene; V was cut back by 6 bases and J by 4 bases. For the CDR3, the DNA is TGCAGTGCGCGGACTAGCGGGTACGAGCAGTACTTC. Its protein product is CSARTSGYEQYF.

This clonotype was counted between two and nine times. The V and J genes are TRBV18 and TRBJ1-4; 7 bases align to TRBD1. Germline CDR1 is KGHSH and CDR2 is LQKENI. The CDR3 is made up of 14 amino acids. The V segment lost 6 bases and the J segment 6 bases; nucleotides outside the gene matches: 7. CDR3 region: CASSSGTEDEKLFF. The CDR3 DNA sequence: TGTGCCAGCTCTTCCGGGACAGAGGATGAAAAACTGTTTTTT.

A few counts support this clonotype. The CDR3, as DNA: TGTGCCAGCAGCTTCCGGGGGCGCGATTCACCCCTCCACTTT. Translation gives CASSFRGRDSPLHF. This chain uses TRBV5-5 with TRBJ1-6; the D gene is possibly TRBD1 (6 bases). CDR3 length: 14 residues. CDR1 is SGHKS and CDR2 is YYEKEE in the germline V gene (reference sequence). Trimming removed 2 bases from V and 8 bases from J, with 11 bases in between.

There are many counts of this clonotype. The V gene is TRBV7-9, the J gene TRBJ2-7; perhaps TRBD2 as D (6 bases). The CDR3 has 17 residues. Trimming took 2 bases from V and 4 from J, leaving 21 bases between them. Germline loops: CDR1 SEHNR, CDR2 FQNEAQ (reference sequence). This CDR3 reads CASSLIPGRGGMYEQYF. DNA for the CDR3: TGTGCCAGCAGCTTAATACCAGGGCGGGGCGGAATGTACGAGCAGTACTTC.

This clonotype has a count of ten or more. One end of the junction varies from germline; a read error may be responsible. Here the CDR3 DNA reads TGTGCCAGTAGTTTCAGTAGGGAGACCCAGTACTTC. It yields the protein CASSFSRETQYF. J is TRBJ2-5 and V is TRBV12-3 or TRBV12-4; D is uncertain. The CDR3 is made up of 12 amino acids.

In this sample, this clonotype turned up a few times. The V gene is TRBV11-3, the J gene TRBJ2-5; TRBD1 matches 9 bases. Germline loops: CDR1 SGHNT, CDR2 YENEEA. J gave up 5 bases and V 3 bases, and 4 bases lay outside the gene matches. This CDR3 contains 14 residues. In DNA, the CDR3 is TGTGCCAGCAGCTTGGGACAGGGAACGGAGACCCAGTACTTC. Amino acids: CASSLGQGTETQYF.